Listed here are 23 T cell receptor beta chains from one sample, sequenced in a study of CD8 T cells in Susac syndrome. It was with random hexamers that roughly 0.45 to 1 ug RNA was reverse transcribed. Using its own MiXCR run on the immunoSEQ multiplex PCR reads, TCRdb lists one record per CDR3 protein. The sample contains roughly 330,000 distinct CDR3 sequences, under 95% of which appear only once. The material sequenced was CD4+ T cells from PBMCs. The origin of the receptors is a human donor with multiple sclerosis.

The rearrangement links TRBV29-1 to TRBJ1-2, with 7 nucleotides matching TRBD1. Germline V lookup: CDR1 SQVTM, CDR2 ANQGSEA. CDR3 length equals 14 residues. V dropped 4 bases and J dropped 3; count of bases not matched to a gene: 8. The CDR3 spells CSVVKGAGDYGYTF. The CDR3 region has the DNA TGCAGCGTTGTGAAGGGGGCCGGCGACTATGGCTACACCTTC.

The chain employs TRBV27 and TRBJ1-1; a weak D match, TRBD1 (5 bases). V was trimmed by 4 bases and J by 1 base, leaving 13 bases between them. The CDR3 loop spans 15 amino acids. The germline gives CDR1 MNHEY, CDR2 SMNVEV (reference sequence). CDR3 DNA: TGTGCCAGCAGTTCCCTAGGACATTCGAACACTGAAGCTTTCTTT. This gives the protein CASSSLGHSNTEAFF.

A note on this clonotype: The junction departs from the called germline gene at one end, perhaps through a read error. The chain has TRBV6-5 and TRBJ1-4; D ambiguous. The CDR3 runs 13 residues. Germline V CDR1 and CDR2: MNHEY, SVGAGI. The CDR3 sequence is CASSYSRGQAVVF. The CDR3, as DNA: TGTGCCAGCAGTTACTCGAGAGGGCAGGCCGTCGTTTTT.

The DNA for the CDR3 is TGTGCCAGCAGCCAAGACCCCGCGAGCTCCTACGAGCAGTACTTC. Translating gives CASSQDPASSYEQYF. The V call is TRBV6-6, the J call TRBJ2-7; D not resolved. This CDR3 is 15 amino acids long. The V and J ends lost 6 bases and 0 bases respectively, with 15 bases between them. The germline CDR1 and CDR2 sequences are MNHNY and SVGAGI (reference sequence).

This sequence joins TRBV2 and TRBJ2-7, with 10 bases aligning to TRBD1. CDR3 length equals 15 residues. The germline gives CDR1 SNHLY, CDR2 FYNNEI. V trimming: 6 bases; J trimming: 1 base; junction bases outside the gene matches: 6. Here the CDR3 DNA reads TGTGCCAGCAGGTTAGGGACAGGGGTTTCCTACGAGCAGTACTTC. It translates to CASRLGTGVSYEQYF.

This clonotype was recorded only once. The gene calls are TRBV5-1 and TRBJ2-5; no reliable D call. CDR1 SGHRS and CDR2 YFSETQ come from the germline V gene. This CDR3 is 14 amino acids long. V dropped 0 bases and J dropped 7 bases, with 13 bases sitting between them. CDR3 nucleotides: TGCGCCAGCAGCTTGGACGCCGCCCTGGTGACCCAGTACTTC. Its protein product is CASSLDAALVTQYF.

The chain links TRBV30 to TRBJ1-3; D is ambiguous. Germline CDR1 is GTSNPN and CDR2 is SVGIG (reference sequence). Trimming left V 0 bases short and J 4 bases short, with 7 bases between. The CDR3 is made up of 13 amino acids. CDR3 sequence (DNA): TGTGCCTGGAGTGTGGTGGCCGGAAACACCATATATTTT. It is translated as CAWSVVAGNTIYF.

The CDR3 DNA is TGCGCCAGCAGTGAGACGGTGAACACTGAAGCTTTCTTT. This codes for CASSETVNTEAFF. The rearrangement joins TRBV10-1 to TRBJ1-1; D is undetermined. CDR1 and CDR2 from the germline V gene are WNHNN and SYGVQD (reference sequence). The CDR3 covers 13 residues. Between the trimmed V and J ends, which lost 2 bases and 0 bases, there was a span of 4 bases.

The chain is built from TRBV7-2 and TRBJ2-6; 8 bases are a match to TRBD1. This CDR3 spans 16 amino acids. CDR1 and CDR2 (germline): SGHTA, FQGNSA. The V segment lost 7 bases and the J segment 1 base; nucleotides outside the gene matches: 6. This CDR3 is CASTEDRASGANVLTF. CDR3 coding DNA: TGTGCCAGCACCGAGGACAGGGCTTCTGGGGCCAACGTCCTGACTTTC.

The rearrangement joins TRBV7-9 to TRBJ2-5; the match to TRBD1 covers 9 bases. Trimming removed 6 bases from V and 2 bases from J; junction bases left unmatched: 4. The V gene's germline CDR1 is SEHNR and CDR2 FQNEAQ (reference sequence). The CDR3 consists of 14 residues. The CDR3: CASSRGQGQETQYF. DNA for the CDR3: TGTGCCAGCAGTCGTGGACAGGGGCAAGAGACCCAGTACTTC. Filled out from reference TRBV7-9 and TRBJ2-5, the complete variable domain reads DTGVSQNPRHKITKRGQNVTFRCDPISEHNRLYWYRQTLGQGPEFLTYFQNEAQLEKSRLLSDRFSAERPKGSFSTLEIQRTEQGDSAMYLCASSRGQGQETQYFGPGTRLLVL.

This chain uses TRBV30 with TRBJ1-1, with D possibly TRBD1 on 6 matching bases. With 3 bases removed from V and 8 bases from J, the gap between germline ends came to 16 bases. Germline-derived CDR1 and CDR2 are GTSNPN and SVGIG (reference sequence). This CDR3 contains 13 residues. The CDR3: CAWRKRSDSEAFF. Here the CDR3 DNA reads TGTGCCTGGAGGAAAAGATCGGACAGCGAAGCTTTCTTT.

The V gene is TRBV29-1, the J gene TRBJ2-3; D assignment may be TRBD1 or TRBD2 (6 bases each). The germline CDR1 and CDR2 sequences are SQVTM and ANQGSEA. The CDR3 runs to 15 residues. V was pared by 3 bases and J by 3 bases, with 16 bases between. CDR3 region: CSVEGSRGTTDTQYF. CDR3 nucleotides: TGCAGCGTTGAGGGTTCGCGCGGGACAACAGATACGCAGTATTTT.

The genes are TRBV5-1 and TRBJ2-6; D remains ambiguous. Trimming removed 4 bases from V and 4 bases from J, with 9 bases in between. Germline V gene sequence: CDR1 SGHRS, CDR2 YFSETQ. CDR3 size: 14 residues. The CDR3 protein is CASSNEPGANVLTF. Written as DNA, the CDR3 is TGCGCCAGCAGCAATGAACCCGGGGCCAACGTCCTGACTTTC.

The rearrangement joins TRBV5-1 to TRBJ2-3, with a weak D call TRBD2 (6 bases). The length of the CDR3 is 15 residues. V was trimmed by 6 bases and J by 0 bases, leaving 14 bases between them. Germline loops: CDR1 SGHRS, CDR2 YFSETQ. The CDR3 DNA reads TGCGCCAGCACCCCGACGGGAGCTAGCACAGATACGCAGTATTTT. It is translated as CASTPTGASTDTQYF. The whole variable domain, filled in from reference TRBV5-1 and TRBJ2-3, reads KAGVTQTPRYLIKTRGQQVTLSCSPISGHRSVSWYQQTPGQGLQFLFEYFSETQRNKGNFPGRFSGRQFSNSRSEMNVSTLELGDSALYLCASTPTGASTDTQYFGPGTRLTVL.

This clonotype has only one observation. The V gene is TRBV7-3, the J gene TRBJ2-2; 8 bases map to TRBD1. J gave up 6 bases and V 5 bases, and 8 bases lay outside the gene matches. Germline V gene data show CDR1 as SGHTA and CDR2 as FQGTGA. The CDR3 sequence is 15 residues long. The CDR3 nucleotides are TGTGCCAGCAGCCCCCAGGACAGGGCGTCCGGGGAGCTGTTTTTT. Translation gives CASSPQDRASGELFF.

This clonotype came up once. The chain uses TRBV6-2 or TRBV6-3 and TRBJ2-1; tentative D call: TRBD2 (6 bases). The ends were cut back, 5 bases at V and 5 bases at J, with 16 bases in the middle. Germline V CDR1 and CDR2: MNHEY, SVGEGT. The CDR3 runs 15 residues. CDR3 loop: CASSRGTAADNEQFF. The CDR3 nucleotides read TGTGCCAGCAGTCGGGGGACGGCGGCCGACAATGAGCAGTTCTTC.

V gene TRBV5-1 combines with J gene TRBJ2-1, with D hard to call. The CDR3 has 12 residues. CDR1 SGHRS and CDR2 YFSETQ come from the germline V gene. The ends were cut back, 0 bases at V and 8 bases at J, with 6 bases in the middle. The CDR3 here is CASSLDVDEQFF. For the CDR3, the DNA is TGCGCCAGCAGCTTGGACGTGGATGAGCAGTTCTTC.

This clonotype turned up a few times. V usage is TRBV11-2 and J usage is TRBJ1-6, with D possibly being TRBD1 (6 bases). The CDR3 extends over 17 amino acids. The germline CDR1 and CDR2 sequences are SGHAT and FQNNGV. V lost 0 bases and J lost 8, with 17 bases in between. The CDR3 bases are TGTGCCAGCAGCTTAGACTCCGGGAGCGCAGGGGATTCACCCCTCCACTTT. It is translated as CASSLDSGSAGDSPLHF.

The V and J genes are TRBV7-8 and TRBJ2-7; no reliable D call. The V gene's germline CDR1 is SGHVS and CDR2 FQNEAQ. This CDR3 is built from 15 residues. V lost 0 bases to trimming and J lost 5 bases, with 14 bases between them. The CDR3 reads CASSLALNPADEQYF. CDR3 sequence (DNA): TGTGCCAGCAGCTTAGCCTTAAACCCGGCTGACGAGCAGTACTTC.

This chain connects TRBV7-2 to TRBJ2-7; D ambiguous. V was pared by 1 base and J by 4 bases, with 14 bases between. The germline CDR1 and CDR2 sequences are SGHTA and FQGNSA. The CDR3 runs 15 residues. DNA for the CDR3: TGTGCCAGCAGCTTAGAAGCCCTGTTAAGTTACGAGCAGTACTTC. Translating gives CASSLEALLSYEQYF.

The CDR3 DNA is TGTGCCAGCACCCGGGGCCGGACGGAGACCCAGTACTTC. The encoded protein is CASTRGRTETQYF. The genes are TRBV12-3 or TRBV12-4 and TRBJ2-5; TRBD1 or TRBD2 may be the D gene (5 bases each). The CDR3 length is 13 residues. V gave up 7 bases and J gave up 5 bases, with 14 bases separating them.

This chain joins TRBV20-1 and TRBJ2-1, with D maybe TRBD1 (5 bases). This CDR3 is 13 amino acids long. The germline CDR1 and CDR2 sequences are DFQATT and SNEGSKA (reference sequence). V lost 1 base, J lost 2 bases, and 6 bases lay in between. The CDR3 reads CSARATAYNEQFF. The CDR3, as DNA: TGCAGTGCTAGAGCGACAGCCTACAATGAGCAGTTCTTC.

CDR3: CASRGMATSPHHNEQFF. CDR3 nucleotide sequence: TGTGCCAGCAGGGGAATGGCGACCTCGCCCCACCACAATGAGCAGTTCTTC. V and J are TRBV27 and TRBJ2-1; D remains unclear. The CDR3 extends over 17 amino acids. V lost 6 bases and J 5 bases, leaving 23 bases between the germline ends. Germline-derived CDR1 and CDR2 are MNHEY and SMNVEV (reference sequence).